This paragraph covers one T cell receptor beta chain sequence. Its cognate antigen is unknown. The CDR3 is 14 amino acids. The germline V gene encodes CDR1 SGHTA and CDR2 FQGNSA. V lost 5 bases, J lost 3 bases, and 1 base stayed unmatched. These data originate in a study of shared clonotypes between healthy human individuals. Notes on the study in general: The authors sampled blood alone, and tissue repertoires likely differ.

Assay used: immunoSEQ multiplex PCR; TCRdb lists only in-frame clones, some missing. In the table there are about 360,000 clones, more than 60% of which are singletons. The V call is TRBV7-2, the J call TRBJ2-3, with TRBD2 matching over 11 bases. The sample taken for sequencing was memory CD4+ T cells sorted from blood. The subset: CD45RA-negative fraction. This clonotype was obtained from a man under 40 in good health. The CDR3 DNA reads TGTGCCAGCAGCCCTAGCGGGAGGACAGATACGCAGTATTTT. Encoded protein: CASSPSGRTDTQYF.